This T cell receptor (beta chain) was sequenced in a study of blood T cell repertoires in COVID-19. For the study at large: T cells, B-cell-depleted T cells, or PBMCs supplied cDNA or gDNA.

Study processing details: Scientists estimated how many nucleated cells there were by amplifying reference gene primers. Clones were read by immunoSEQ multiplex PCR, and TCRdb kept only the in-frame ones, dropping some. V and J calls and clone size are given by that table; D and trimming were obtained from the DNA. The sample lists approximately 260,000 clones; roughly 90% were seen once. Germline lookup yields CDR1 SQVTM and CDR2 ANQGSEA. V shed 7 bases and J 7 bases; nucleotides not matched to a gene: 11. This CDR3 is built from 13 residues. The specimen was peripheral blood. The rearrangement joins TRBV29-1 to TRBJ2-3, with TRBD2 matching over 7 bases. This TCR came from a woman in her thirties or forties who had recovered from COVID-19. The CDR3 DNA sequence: TGCAGCGGCGGGGCGGGAGAGATAAATACGCAGTATTTT. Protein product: CSGGAGEINTQYF.